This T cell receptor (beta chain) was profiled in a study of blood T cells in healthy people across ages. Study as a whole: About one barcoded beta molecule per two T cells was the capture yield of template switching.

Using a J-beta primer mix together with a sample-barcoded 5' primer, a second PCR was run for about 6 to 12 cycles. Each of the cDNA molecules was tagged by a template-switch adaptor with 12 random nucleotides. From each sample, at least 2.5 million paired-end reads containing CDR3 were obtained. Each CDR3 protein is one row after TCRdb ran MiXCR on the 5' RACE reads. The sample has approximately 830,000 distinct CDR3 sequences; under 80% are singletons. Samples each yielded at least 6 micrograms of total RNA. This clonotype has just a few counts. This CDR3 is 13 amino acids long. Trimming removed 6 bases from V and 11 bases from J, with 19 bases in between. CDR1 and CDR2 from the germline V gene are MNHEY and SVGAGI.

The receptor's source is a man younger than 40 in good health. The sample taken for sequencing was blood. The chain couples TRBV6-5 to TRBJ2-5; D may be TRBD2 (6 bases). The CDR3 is CASRPPGLLVQYF. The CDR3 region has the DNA TGTGCCAGCAGGCCCCCGGGACTCTTAGTGCAGTACTTC.